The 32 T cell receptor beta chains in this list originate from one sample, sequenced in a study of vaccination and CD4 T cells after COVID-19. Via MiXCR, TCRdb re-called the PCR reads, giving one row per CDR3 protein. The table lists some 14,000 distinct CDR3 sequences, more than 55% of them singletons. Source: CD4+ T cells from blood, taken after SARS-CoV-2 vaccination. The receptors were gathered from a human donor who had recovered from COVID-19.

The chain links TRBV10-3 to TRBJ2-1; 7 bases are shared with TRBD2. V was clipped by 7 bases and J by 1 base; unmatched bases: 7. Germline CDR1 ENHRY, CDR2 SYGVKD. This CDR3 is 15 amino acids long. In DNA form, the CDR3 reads TGTGCCATCAACGCGGGAGTTCCATCCTACAATGAGCAGTTCTTC. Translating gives CAINAGVPSYNEQFF.

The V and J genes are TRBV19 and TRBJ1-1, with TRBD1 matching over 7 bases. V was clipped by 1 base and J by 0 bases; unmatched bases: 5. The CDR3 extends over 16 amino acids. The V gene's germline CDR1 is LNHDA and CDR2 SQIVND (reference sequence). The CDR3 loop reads CASSIGRGQMNTEAFF. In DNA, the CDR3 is TGTGCCAGTAGTATAGGCAGGGGACAGATGAACACTGAAGCTTTCTTT.

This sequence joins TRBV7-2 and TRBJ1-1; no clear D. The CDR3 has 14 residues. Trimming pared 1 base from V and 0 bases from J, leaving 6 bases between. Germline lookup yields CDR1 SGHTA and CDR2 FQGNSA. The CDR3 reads CASSLGRLNTEAFF. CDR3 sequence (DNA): TGTGCCAGCAGCTTAGGAAGATTGAACACTGAAGCTTTCTTT.

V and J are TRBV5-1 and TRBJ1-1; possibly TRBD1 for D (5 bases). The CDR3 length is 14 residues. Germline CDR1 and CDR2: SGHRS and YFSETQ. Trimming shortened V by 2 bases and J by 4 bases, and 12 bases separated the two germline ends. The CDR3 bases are TGCGCCAGCAGCTTAGGCAGGGTTATCACTGAAGCTTTCTTT. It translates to CASSLGRVITEAFF.

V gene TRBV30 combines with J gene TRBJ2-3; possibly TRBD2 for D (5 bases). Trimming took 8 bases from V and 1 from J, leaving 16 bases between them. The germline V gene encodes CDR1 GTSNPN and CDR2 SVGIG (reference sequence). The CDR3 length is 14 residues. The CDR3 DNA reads TGTGCCAGAGCGGCACTTACCGGCACAGATACGCAGTATTTT. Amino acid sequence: CARAALTGTDTQYF.

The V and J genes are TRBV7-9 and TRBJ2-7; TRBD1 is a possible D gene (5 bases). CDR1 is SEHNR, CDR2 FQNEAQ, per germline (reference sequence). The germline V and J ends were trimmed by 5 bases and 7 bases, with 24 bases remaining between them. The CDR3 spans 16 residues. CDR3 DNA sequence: TGTGCCAGCAGCCGAGCAGGCAAGGGGCCGGCAGAAGAGCAGTACTTC. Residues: CASSRAGKGPAEEQYF.

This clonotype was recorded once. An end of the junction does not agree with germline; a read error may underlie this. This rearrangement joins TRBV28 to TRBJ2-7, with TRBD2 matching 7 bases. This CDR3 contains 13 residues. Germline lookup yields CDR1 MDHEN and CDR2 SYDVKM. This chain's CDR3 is CASSGGSPHEQYF. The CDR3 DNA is TGTGCCAGCAGCGGGGGGAGTCCCCACGAGCAATACTTC.

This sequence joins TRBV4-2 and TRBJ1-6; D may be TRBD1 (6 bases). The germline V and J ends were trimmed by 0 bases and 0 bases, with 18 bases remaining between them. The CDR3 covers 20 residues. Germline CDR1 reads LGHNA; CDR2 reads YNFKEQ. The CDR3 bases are TGTGCCAGCAGCCAAGATGTCGGGGGGCCCAGGAGCTCCTATAATTCACCCCTCCACTTT. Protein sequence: CASSQDVGGPRSSYNSPLHF.

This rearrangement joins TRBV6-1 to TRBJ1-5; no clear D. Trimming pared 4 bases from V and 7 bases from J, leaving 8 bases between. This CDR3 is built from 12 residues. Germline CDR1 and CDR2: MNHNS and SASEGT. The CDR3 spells CASSGSVQPQHF. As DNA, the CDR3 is TGTGCCAGCAGTGGATCAGTACAGCCCCAGCATTTT.

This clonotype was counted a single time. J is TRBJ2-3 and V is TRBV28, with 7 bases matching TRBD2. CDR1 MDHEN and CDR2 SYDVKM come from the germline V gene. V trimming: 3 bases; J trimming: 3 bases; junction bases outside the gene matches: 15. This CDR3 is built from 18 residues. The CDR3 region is CASSFGLAGGRGTDTQYF. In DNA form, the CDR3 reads TGTGCCAGCAGTTTCGGACTCGCCGGGGGGAGGGGAACAGATACGCAGTATTTT.

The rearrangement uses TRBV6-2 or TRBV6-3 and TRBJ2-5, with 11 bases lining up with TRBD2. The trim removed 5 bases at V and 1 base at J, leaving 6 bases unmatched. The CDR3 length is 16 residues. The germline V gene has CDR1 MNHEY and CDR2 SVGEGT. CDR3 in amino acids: CASSRGLAELQETQYF. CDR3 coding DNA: TGTGCCAGCAGTAGGGGACTAGCGGAGCTCCAAGAGACCCAGTACTTC.

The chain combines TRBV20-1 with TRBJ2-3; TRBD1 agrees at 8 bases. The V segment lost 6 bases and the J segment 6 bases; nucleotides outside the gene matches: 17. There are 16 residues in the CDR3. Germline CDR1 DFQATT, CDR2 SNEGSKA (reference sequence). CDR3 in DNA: TGCAGTGCCACCTATACTCGGGACAGGTATCTGGATACGCAGTATTTT. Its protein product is CSATYTRDRYLDTQYF.

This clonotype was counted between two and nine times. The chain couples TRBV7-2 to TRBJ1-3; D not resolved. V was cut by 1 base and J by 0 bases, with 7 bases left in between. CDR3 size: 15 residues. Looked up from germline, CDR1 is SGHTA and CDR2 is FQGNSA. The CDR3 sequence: CASSLVGSSGNTIYF. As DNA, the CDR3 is TGTGCCAGCAGCTTAGTGGGGTCCTCTGGAAACACCATATATTTT.

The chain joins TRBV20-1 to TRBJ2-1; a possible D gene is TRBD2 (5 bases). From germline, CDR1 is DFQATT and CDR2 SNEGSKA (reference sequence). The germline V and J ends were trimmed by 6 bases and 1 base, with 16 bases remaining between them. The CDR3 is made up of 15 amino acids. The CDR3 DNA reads TGCAGTGCCCATCCCCTTACGGGGTCCTACAATGAGCAGTTCTTC. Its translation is CSAHPLTGSYNEQFF.

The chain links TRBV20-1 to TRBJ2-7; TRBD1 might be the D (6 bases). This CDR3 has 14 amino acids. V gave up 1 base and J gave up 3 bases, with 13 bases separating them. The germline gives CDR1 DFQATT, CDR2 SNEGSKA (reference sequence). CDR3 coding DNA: TGCAGTGCTAGAGCGACAGGCGCAAGCTACGAGCAGTACTTC. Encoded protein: CSARATGASYEQYF.

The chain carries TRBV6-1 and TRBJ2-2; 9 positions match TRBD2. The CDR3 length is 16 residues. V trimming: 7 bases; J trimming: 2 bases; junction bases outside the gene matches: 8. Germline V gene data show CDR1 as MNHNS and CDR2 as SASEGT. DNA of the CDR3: TGTGCCAGCAATCTAGCGGGAAATCCTAACACCGGGGAGCTGTTTTTT. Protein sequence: CASNLAGNPNTGELFF.

CDR3 residues: CASRRTTNEKLFF. The CDR3 DNA reads TGTGCCAGCAGACGGACAACTAATGAAAAACTGTTTTTT. The gene calls are TRBV6-2 or TRBV6-3 and TRBJ1-4; D ambiguous. Germline V CDR1 and CDR2: MNHEY, SVGEGT. The V and J ends lost 6 bases and 0 bases respectively, with 5 bases between them. The CDR3 spans 13 residues.

The CDR3 is CASSRRPGLQETQYF. DNA for the CDR3: TGTGCCAGCAGCAGGAGACCGGGACTACAAGAGACCCAGTACTTC. The chain recombines TRBV5-8 with TRBJ2-5; 7 bases match TRBD2. The CDR3 consists of 15 residues. Germline CDR1 SGHTS, CDR2 YDEGEE. Losses at the gene ends were 4 bases for V and 2 bases for J; bases not matched to a gene: 8.

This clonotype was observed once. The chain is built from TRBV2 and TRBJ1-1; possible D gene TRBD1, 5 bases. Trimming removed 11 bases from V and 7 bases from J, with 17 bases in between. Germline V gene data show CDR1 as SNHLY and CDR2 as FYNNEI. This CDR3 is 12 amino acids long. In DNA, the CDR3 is TGTGCCCAGGGCCGGATTCCGGGTGAAGCTTTCTTT. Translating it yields CAQGRIPGEAFF.

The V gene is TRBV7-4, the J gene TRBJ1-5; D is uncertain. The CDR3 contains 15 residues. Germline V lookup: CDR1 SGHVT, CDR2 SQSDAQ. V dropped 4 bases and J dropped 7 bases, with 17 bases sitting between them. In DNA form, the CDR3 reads TGTGCCAGCAGCTCAATAGTTGTTAGAGGGCAGCCCCAGCATTTT. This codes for CASSSIVVRGQPQHF.

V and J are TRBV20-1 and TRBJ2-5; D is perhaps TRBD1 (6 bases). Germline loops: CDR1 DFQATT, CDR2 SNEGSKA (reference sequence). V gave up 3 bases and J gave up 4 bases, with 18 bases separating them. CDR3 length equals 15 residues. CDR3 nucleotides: TGCAGTGCTAGCCCTCCCAGGGGACGACTAGAGACCCAGTACTTC. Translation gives CSASPPRGRLETQYF.

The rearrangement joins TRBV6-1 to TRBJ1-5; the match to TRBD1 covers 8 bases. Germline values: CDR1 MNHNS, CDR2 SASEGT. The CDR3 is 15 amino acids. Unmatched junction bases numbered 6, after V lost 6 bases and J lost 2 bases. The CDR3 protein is CASRTRGHGNQPQHF. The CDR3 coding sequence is TGTGCCAGCAGAACCAGGGGGCACGGCAATCAGCCCCAGCATTTT.

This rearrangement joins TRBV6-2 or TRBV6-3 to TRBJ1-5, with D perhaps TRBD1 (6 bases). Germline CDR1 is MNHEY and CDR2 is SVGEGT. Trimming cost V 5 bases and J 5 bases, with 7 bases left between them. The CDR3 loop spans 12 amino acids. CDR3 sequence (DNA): TGTGCCAGCAGTCAGGGGTATCAGCCCCAGCATTTT. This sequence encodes CASSQGYQPQHF.

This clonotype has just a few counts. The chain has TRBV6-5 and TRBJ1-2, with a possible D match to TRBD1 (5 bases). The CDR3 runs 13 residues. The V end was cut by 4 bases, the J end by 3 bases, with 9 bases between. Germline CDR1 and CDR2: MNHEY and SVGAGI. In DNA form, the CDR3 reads TGTGCCAGCAGTTCGCAGGGTGACTATGGCTACACCTTC. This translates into CASSSQGDYGYTF.

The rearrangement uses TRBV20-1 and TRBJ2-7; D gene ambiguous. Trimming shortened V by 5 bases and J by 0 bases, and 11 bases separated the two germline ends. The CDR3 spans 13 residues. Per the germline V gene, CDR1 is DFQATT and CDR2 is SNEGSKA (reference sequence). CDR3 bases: TGCAGTGCTGTGGGCCTTAGCTCCTACGAGCAGTACTTC. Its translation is CSAVGLSSYEQYF.

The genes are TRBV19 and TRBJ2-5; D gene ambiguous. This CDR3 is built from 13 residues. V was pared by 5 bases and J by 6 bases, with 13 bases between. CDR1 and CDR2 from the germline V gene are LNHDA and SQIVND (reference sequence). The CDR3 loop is CASSDMGGQTQYF. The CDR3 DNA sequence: TGTGCCAGTAGTGACATGGGTGGCCAGACCCAGTACTTC.

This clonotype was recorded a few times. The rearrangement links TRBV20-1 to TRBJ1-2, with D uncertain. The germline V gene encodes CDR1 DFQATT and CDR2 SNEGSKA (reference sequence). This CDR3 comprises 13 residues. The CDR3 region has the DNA TGCAGCTCCCCGAGAAGGGAACACTATGGCTACACCTTC. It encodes CSSPRREHYGYTF.

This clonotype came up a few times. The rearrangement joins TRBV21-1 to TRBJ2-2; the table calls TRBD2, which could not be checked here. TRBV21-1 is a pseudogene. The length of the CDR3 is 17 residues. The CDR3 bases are TGTGCCAGCAGCAAAGTGTGGGCGGGAGCTCGGATCGGGGAGCTGTTTTTT. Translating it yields CASSKVWAGARIGELFF.

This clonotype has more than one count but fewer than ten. DNA for the CDR3: TGTGCCAGCAGTCGGGGACTAGCGGGAAGGGCAGATACGCAGTATTTT. Its translation: CASSRGLAGRADTQYF. The chain carries TRBV6-1 and TRBJ2-3, with 13 positions matching TRBD2. Trimming cost V 5 bases and J 4 bases; bases outside gene matches: 6. Per germline, CDR1 MNHNS and CDR2 SASEGT. The CDR3 runs 16 residues.

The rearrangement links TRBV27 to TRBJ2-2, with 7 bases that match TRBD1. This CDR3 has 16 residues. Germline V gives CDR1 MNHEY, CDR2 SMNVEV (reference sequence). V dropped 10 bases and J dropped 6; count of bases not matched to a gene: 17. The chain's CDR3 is CATRQRLGGAAGELFF. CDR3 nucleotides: TGTGCCACCCGACAACGGCTAGGGGGCGCCGCCGGGGAGCTGTTTTTT.

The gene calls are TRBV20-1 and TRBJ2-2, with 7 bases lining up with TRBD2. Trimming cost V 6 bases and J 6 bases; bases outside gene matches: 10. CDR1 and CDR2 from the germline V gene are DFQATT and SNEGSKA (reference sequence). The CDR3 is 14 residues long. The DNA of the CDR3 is TGCAGTGCAACGAGCGGGAATTTCGCCGGGGAGCTGTTTTTT. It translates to CSATSGNFAGELFF.

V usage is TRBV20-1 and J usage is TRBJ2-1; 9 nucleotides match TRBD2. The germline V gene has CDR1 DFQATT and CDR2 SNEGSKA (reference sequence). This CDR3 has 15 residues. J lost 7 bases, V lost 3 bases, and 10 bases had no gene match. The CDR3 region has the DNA TGCAGTGCTAGTTCCGCGGGAGGGCCTCTAAATGAGCAGTTCTTC. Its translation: CSASSAGGPLNEQFF.